The T cell receptor (beta chain) under discussion was sequenced for a study of T cell changes during pregnancy in multiple sclerosis (dated by TCRdb to the late 2010s). In terms of the full investigation: Changes in the T cell repertoire over the course of pregnancy were examined in this study in women with multiple sclerosis.

Preparation of the library involved the immunoSEQ multiplex PCR assay. The source is immuneACCESS, and TCRdb retained only in-frame sequences with V and J called. Part of the clones is not carried over; for the studies checked, unresolved V genes explain less than half of this, and the remainder is unexplained. The sample records approximately 33,000 clones, approximately 86% of which are singletons. The ten largest clonotypes hold approximately 0.76% of the sample. On this clone itself: No cognate antigen has been identified for it. No qualities accompany the bases; no much larger clone lies one base away.

CDR1 and CDR2 are read off the germline V gene as SGHDT and YYEEEE. Taken from cysteine to phenylalanine, the CDR3 has 17 residues. The only DNA kept is the CDR3, 51 bases in frame from the first base. V loses 2 bases, J loses 0 bases, and the germline ends lie 15 bases apart. The TCR sequence derives from a female donor in good health, enrolled as a control in a pregnancy study. The rearrangement combines TRBV5-6 with TRBJ1-5; TRBD1 is perhaps the D gene, given 6 matching bases. Sequences were derived from CD4+ T cells from peripheral blood mononuclear cells, sampled in the first trimester of pregnancy. The CDR3 amino acid sequence is: CASSFFGGAGSNQPQHF. DNA sequence: TGTGCCAGCAGCTTTTTTGGGGGGGCGGGTAGCAATCAGCCCCAGCATTTT.